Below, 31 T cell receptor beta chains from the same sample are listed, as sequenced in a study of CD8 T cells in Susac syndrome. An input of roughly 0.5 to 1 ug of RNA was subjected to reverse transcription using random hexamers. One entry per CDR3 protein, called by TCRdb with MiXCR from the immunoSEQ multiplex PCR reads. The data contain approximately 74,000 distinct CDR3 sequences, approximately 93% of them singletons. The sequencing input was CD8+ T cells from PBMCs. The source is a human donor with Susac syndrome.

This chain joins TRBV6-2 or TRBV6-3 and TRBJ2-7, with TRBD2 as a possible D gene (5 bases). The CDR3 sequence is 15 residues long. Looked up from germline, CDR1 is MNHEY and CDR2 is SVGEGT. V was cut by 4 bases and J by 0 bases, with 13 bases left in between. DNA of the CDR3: TGTGCCAGCAGTTCTTGGACTTCCAGCTCCTACGAGCAGTACTTC. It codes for CASSSWTSSSYEQYF.

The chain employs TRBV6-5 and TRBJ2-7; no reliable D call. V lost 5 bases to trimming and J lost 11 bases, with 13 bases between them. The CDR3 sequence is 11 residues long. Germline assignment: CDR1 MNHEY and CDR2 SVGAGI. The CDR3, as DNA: TGTGCCAGCAGTGTGGGATTCTCCGAGTACTTC. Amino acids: CASSVGFSEYF.

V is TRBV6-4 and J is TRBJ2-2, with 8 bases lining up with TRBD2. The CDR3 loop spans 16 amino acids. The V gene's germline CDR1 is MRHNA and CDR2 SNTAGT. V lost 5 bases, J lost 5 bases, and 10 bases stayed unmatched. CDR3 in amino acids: CASSPEAGGATGELFF. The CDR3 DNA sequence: TGTGCCAGCAGTCCTGAGGCGGGGGGCGCAACCGGGGAGCTGTTTTTT.

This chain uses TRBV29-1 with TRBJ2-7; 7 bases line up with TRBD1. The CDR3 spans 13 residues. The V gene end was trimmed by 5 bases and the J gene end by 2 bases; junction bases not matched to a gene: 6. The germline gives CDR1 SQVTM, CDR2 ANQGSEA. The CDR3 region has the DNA TGCAGCGTTCTGTTCGGGACAGCCTACGAGCAGTACTTC. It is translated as CSVLFGTAYEQYF.

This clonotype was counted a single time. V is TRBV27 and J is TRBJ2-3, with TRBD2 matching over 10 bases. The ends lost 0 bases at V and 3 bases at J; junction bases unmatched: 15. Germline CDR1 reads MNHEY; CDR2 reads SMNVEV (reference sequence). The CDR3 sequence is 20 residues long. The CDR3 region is CASSLSSRPLAGVSTDTQYF. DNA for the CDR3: TGTGCCAGCAGTTTATCATCCCGACCGCTAGCGGGAGTATCTACAGATACGCAGTATTTT.

The DNA for the CDR3 is TGTGCCAGCAGTTTGTTCGGGGGGAACACTGAAGCTTTCTTT. Its protein is CASSLFGGNTEAFF. The chain is built from TRBV27 and TRBJ1-1, with a tentative D call TRBD1 (5 bases). V was cut by 3 bases and J by 1 base, with 9 bases left in between. CDR3 length: 14 amino acids. The germline V gene encodes CDR1 MNHEY and CDR2 SMNVEV (reference sequence).

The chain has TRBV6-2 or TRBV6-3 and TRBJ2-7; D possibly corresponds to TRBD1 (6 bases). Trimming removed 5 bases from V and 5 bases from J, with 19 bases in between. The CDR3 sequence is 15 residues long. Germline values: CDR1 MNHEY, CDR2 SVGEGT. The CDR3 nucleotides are TGTGCCAGCAGTGTCGACACAGGGATCCCCAACGAGCAGTACTTC. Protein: CASSVDTGIPNEQYF.

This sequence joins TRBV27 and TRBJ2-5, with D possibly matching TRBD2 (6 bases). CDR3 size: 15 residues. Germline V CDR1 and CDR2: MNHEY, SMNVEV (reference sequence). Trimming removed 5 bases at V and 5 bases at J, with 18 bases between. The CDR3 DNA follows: TGTGCCAGCAGTCCCAATTTCGGGAGACTGGAGACCCAGTACTTC. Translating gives CASSPNFGRLETQYF.

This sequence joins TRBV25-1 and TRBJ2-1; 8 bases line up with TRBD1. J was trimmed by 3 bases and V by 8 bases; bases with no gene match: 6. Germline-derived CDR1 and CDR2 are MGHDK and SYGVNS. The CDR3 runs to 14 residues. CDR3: CASEGQVNYNEQFF. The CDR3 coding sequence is TGTGCCAGCGAGGGACAGGTAAACTACAATGAGCAGTTCTTC.

CDR3 sequence reads: CAWISGRASDTQYF. CDR3 DNA: TGTGCCTGGATAAGCGGGAGGGCCTCAGATACGCAGTATTTT. This chain uses TRBV30 with TRBJ2-3; TRBD2 matches 10 bases. J gave up 4 bases and V 4 bases, and 5 bases lay outside the gene matches. Germline CDR1 and CDR2: GTSNPN and SVGIG (reference sequence). The CDR3 loop spans 14 amino acids.

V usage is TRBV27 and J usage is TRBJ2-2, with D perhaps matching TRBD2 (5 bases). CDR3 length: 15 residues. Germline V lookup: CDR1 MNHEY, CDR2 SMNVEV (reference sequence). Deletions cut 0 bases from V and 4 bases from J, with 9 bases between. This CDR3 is CASSLSGDLTGELFF. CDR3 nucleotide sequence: TGTGCCAGCAGTTTATCGGGAGACCTCACCGGGGAGCTGTTTTTT.

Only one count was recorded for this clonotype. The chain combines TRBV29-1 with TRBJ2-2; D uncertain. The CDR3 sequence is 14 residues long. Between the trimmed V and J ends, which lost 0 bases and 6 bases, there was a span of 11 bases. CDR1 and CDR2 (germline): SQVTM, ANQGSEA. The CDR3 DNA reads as TGCAGCGTTGAAGATTACACCCAAGCCGGGGAGCTGTTTTTT. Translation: CSVEDYTQAGELFF.

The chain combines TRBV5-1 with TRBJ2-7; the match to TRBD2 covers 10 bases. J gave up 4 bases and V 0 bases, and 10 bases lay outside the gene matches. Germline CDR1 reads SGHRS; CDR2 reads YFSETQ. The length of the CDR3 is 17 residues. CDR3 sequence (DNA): TGCGCCAGCAGCTTGGAAGGGCAGCGGGAGGGGATTTACGAGCAGTACTTC. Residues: CASSLEGQREGIYEQYF.

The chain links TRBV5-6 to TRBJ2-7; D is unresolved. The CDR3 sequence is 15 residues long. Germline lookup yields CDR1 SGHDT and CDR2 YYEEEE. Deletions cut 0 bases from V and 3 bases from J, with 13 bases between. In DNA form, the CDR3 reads TGTGCCAGCAGCTTGGACGGCGGTTCCCACTACGAGCAGTACTTC. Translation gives CASSLDGGSHYEQYF.

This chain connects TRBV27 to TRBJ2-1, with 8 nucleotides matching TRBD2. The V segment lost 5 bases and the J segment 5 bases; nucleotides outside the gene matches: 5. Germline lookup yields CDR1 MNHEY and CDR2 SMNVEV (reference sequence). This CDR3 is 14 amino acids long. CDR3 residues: CASSTTGGHNEQFF. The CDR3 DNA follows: TGTGCCAGCAGTACGACGGGAGGGCACAATGAGCAGTTCTTC.

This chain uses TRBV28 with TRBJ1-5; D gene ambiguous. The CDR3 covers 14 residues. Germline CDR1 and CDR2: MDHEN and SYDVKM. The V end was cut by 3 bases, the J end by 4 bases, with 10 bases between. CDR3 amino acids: CASSFDGANQPQHF. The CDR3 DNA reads TGTGCCAGCAGTTTCGACGGTGCGAATCAGCCCCAGCATTTT.

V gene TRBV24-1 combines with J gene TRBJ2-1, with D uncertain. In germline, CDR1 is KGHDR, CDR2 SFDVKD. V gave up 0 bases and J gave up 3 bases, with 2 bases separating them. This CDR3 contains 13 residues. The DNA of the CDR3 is TGTGCCACCAGTGATTTGGACTACAATGAGCAGTTCTTC. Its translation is CATSDLDYNEQFF.

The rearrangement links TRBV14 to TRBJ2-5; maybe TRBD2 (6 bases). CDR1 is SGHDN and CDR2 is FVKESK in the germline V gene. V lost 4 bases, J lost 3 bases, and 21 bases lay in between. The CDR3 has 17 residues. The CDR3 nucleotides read TGTGCCAGCAGCCTGACTTTTGGACTACCTGAGGAAGAGACCCAGTACTTC. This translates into CASSLTFGLPEEETQYF.

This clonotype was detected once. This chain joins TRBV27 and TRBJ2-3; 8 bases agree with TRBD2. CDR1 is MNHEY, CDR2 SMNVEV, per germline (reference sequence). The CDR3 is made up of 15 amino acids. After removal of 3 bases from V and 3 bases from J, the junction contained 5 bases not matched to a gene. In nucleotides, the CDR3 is TGTGCCAGCAGTTTCACCGGGGGGGGTACAGATACGCAGTATTTT. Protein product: CASSFTGGGTDTQYF.

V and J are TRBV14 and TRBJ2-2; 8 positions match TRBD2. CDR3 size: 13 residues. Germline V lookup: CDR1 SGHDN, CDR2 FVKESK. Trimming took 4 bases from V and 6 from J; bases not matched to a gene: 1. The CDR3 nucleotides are TGTGCCAGCAGCCGGACTAGCCCCGGGGAGCTGTTTTTT. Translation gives CASSRTSPGELFF.

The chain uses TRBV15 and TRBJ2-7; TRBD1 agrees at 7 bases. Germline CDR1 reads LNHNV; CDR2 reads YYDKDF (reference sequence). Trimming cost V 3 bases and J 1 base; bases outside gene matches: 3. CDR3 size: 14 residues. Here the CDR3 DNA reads TGTGCCACCAGCAGGGACAGGATTTCCTACGAGCAGTACTTC. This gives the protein CATSRDRISYEQYF. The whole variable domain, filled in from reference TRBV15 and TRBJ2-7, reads DAMVIQNPRYQVTQFGKPVTLSCSQTLNHNVMYWYQQKSSQAPKLLFHYYDKDFNNEADTPDNFQSRRPNTSFCFLDIRSPGLGDTAMYLCATSRDRISYEQYFGPGTRLTVT.

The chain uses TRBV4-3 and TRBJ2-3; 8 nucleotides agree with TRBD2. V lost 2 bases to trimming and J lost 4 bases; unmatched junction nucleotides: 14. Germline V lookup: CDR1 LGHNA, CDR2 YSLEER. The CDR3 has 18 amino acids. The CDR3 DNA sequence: TGCGCCAGCAGCCAAATCATCAGCGGGGGTAGGTCGGCAGATACGCAGTATTTT. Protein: CASSQIISGGRSADTQYF.

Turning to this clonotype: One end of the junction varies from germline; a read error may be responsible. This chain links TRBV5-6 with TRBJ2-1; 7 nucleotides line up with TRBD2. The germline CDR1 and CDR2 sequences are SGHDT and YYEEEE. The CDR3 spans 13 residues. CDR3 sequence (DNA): TGTGCCAGCAGCTTAGGGGACTACATTGAGCAGTTCTTC. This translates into CASSLGDYIEQFF.

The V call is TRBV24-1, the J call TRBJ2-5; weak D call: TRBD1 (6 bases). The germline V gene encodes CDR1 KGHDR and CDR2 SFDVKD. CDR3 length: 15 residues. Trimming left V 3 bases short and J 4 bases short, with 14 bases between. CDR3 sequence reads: CATSDTSSRGETQYF. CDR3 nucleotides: TGTGCCACCAGTGATACGAGTAGCAGGGGAGAGACCCAGTACTTC.

CDR3 amino acids: CASSPDGTRDGEQYF. The CDR3 bases are TGTGCCAGCAGTCCCGACGGGACACGGGACGGTGAGCAGTACTTC. The chain joins TRBV28 to TRBJ2-7; a weak D match, TRBD1 (6 bases). Looked up from germline, CDR1 is MDHEN and CDR2 is SYDVKM. The CDR3 has 15 amino acids. Between the trimmed V and J ends, which lost 5 bases and 7 bases, there was a span of 21 bases.

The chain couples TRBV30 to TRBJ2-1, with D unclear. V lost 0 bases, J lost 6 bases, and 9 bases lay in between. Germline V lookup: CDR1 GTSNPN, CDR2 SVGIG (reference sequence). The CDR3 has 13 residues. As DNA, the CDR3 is TGTGCCTGGAGTGTAGGAGCTGGCAATGAGCAGTTCTTC. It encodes CAWSVGAGNEQFF.

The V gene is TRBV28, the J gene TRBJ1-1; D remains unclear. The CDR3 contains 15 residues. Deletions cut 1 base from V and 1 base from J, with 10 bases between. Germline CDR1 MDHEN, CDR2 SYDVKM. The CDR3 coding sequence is TGTGCCAGCAGTTTATCCTCAACGGGGAACACTGAAGCTTTCTTT. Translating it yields CASSLSSTGNTEAFF.

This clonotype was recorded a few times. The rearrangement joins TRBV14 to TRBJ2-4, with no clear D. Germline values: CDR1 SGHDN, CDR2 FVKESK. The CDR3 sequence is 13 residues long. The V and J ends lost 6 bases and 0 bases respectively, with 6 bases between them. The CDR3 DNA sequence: TGTGCCAGCAGTGGGCTAGCCAAAAACATTCAGTACTTC. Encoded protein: CASSGLAKNIQYF.

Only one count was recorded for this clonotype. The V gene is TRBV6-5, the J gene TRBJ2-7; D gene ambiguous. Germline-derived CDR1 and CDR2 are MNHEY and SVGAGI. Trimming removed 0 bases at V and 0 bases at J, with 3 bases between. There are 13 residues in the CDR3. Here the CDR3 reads CASSYSVSYEQYF. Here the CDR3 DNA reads TGTGCCAGCAGTTACTCTGTCTCCTACGAGCAGTACTTC.

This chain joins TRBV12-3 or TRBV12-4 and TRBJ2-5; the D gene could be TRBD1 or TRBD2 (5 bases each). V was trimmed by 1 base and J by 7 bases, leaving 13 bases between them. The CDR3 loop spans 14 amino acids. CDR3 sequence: CASSLEIIGGTQYF. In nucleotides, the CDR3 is TGTGCCAGCAGTTTAGAGATTATTGGGGGGACCCAGTACTTC.

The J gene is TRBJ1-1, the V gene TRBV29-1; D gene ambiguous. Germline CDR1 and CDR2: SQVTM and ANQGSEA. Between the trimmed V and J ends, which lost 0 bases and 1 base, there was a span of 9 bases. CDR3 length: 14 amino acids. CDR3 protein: CSVEDRSENTEAFF. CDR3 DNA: TGCAGCGTTGAAGATCGGTCGGAGAACACTGAAGCTTTCTTT.